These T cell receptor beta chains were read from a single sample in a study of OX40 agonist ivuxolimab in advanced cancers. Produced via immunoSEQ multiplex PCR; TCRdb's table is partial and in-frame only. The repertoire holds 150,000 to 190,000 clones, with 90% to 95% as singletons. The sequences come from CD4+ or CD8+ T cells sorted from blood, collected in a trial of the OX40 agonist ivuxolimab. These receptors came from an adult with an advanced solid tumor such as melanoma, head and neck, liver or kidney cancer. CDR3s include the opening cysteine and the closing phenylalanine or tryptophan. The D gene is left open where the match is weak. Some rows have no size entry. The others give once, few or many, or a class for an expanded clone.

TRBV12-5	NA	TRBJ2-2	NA	TGTGCTAGTGGTTTGGTACTACCGGGGGAGCTGTTTTTT	CASGLVLPGELFF
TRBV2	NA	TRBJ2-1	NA	TGTGCCAGCAGTGAAGACTTTCCAAATGAGCAGTTCTTC	CASSEDFPNEQFF
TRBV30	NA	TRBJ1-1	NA	TGTGCCTGGAGTGTACCGGGGCATTACACTGAAGCTTTCTTT	CAWSVPGHYTEAFF
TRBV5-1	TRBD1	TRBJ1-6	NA	TGCGCCAGCAGTCAAGCGGGACAGAATCTACCGGCCCTCCACTTT	CASSQAGQNLPALHF
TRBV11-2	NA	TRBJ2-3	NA	TGTGCCAGCAGCCCCGGACTATCTGCTAGCACAGATACGCAGTATTTT	CASSPGLSASTDTQYF
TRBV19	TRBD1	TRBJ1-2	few	TGTGCCAGTAGCCCCACGGGACAGTCTTATGGCTACACCTTC	CASSPTGQSYGYTF
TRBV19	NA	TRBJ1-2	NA	TGTGCCAGTAGGATTACCGGACAAGCTAACTATGGCTACACCTTC	CASRITGQANYGYTF
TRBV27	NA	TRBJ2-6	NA	TGTGCCAGCAGTGTGGGACAGGCCAACGTCCTGACTTTC	CASSVGQANVLTF
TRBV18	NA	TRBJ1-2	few	TGTGCCAGCTCACCCGGCCACTATGGCTACACCTTC	CASSPGHYGYTF
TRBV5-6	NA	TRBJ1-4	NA	TGTGCCAGCAGCTTTGTAAAACTGTTTTTT	CASSFVKLFF
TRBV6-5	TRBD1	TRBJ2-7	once	TGTGCCAGCAGTTCCGTGGACAGGGGGGGTGTCGAGCAGTACTTC	CASSSVDRGGVEQYF
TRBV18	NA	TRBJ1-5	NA	TGTGCCAGCTCACCATCGACAGTCATCAATCAGCCCCAGCATTTT	CASSPSTVINQPQHF
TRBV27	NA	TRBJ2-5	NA	TGTGCCAGCAGTTTAAGGGCAGGAGAGACCCAGTACTTC	CASSLRAGETQYF
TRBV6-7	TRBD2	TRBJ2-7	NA	TGTGCCAGCAGGGCCGACAAGAAGGGAGGGAGATACGAGCAGTACTTC	CASRADKKGGRYEQYF
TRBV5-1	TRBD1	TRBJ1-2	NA	TGCGCCAGCAGCTCGGGACAGGGGGCGACCTTTAACTATGGCTACACCTTC	CASSSGQGATFNYGYTF
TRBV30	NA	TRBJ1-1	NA	TGTGCCTGGAGTACCCGGGGGGCGCCTGAAGCTTTCTTT	CAWSTRGAPEAFF
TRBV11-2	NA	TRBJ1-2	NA	TGTGCCAGCAGCCCCGATACAGGGAACTATGGCTACACCTTC	CASSPDTGNYGYTF
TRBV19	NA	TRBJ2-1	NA	TGTGCCAGTACCCAGGGCCCCCCCTCATACAATGAGCAGTTCTTC	CASTQGPPSYNEQFF
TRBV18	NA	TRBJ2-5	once	TGTGCCAGCTCACCGGGGGTCCAAGAGACCCAGTACTTC	CASSPGVQETQYF
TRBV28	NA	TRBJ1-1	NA	TGTGCCAGCAGTTTCCCCGGGACAAGCAACACTGAAGCTTTCTTT	CASSFPGTSNTEAFF
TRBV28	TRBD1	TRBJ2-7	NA	TGTGCCAGCAAACCTGGGGACAGGCCACGCTACGAGCAGTACTTC	CASKPGDRPRYEQYF
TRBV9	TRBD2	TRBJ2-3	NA	TGTGCCAGCAGCGTCTCTAGCGGGGGGCCCACCACTTGGGATACGCAGTATTTT	CASSVSSGGPTTWDTQYF
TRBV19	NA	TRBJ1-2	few	TGTGCCAGTAGTCTCCCGGGACTCAACGCTAACTATGGCTACACCTTC	CASSLPGLNANYGYTF
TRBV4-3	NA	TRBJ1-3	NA	TGCGCCAGCAGCCAAGACGGAATAGCGGGGTCCTCTGGAAACACCATATATTTT	CASSQDGIAGSSGNTIYF
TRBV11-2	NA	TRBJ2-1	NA	TGTGCCAGCAGCTTAGTGATCGGCTTGTTCTTC	CASSLVIGLFF
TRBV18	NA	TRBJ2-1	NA	TGTGCCAGCTCACCAATGGCTGGCGAGGGGGAGCAGTTCTTC	CASSPMAGEGEQFF
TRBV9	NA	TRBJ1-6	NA	TGTGCCAGCAGCCCCACCCTTTCGGCAGGGTTGAATTCACCCCTCCACTTT	CASSPTLSAGLNSPLHF
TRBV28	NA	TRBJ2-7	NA	TGTGCCAGCAGTTCCCCCCACATGGGCCAGTACTTC	CASSSPHMGQYF
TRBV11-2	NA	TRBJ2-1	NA	TGTGCCAGCAGCCCGCCTTACTCCTACAATGAGCAGTTCTTC	CASSPPYSYNEQFF
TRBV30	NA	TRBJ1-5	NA	TGTGCCTGGAGTTACAGTCCAAATCAGCCCCAGCATTTT	CAWSYSPNQPQHF
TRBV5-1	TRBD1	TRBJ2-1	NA	TGCGCCAGCAGCTTAGACAGGGGGATCATCAATGAGCAGTTCTTC	CASSLDRGIINEQFF
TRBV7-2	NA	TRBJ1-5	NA	TGTGCCAGCAGCTTAGGACAGGCTTTCGGGCAGCCCCAGCATTTT	CASSLGQAFGQPQHF
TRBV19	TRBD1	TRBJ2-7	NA	TGTGCCAGTAGGCCGACAGGGGGGTCCTACGAGCAGTACTTC	CASRPTGGSYEQYF
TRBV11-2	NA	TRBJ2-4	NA	TGTGCCAGCAGCTCTTGGACCGTATCGAGGAACATTCAGTACTTC	CASSSWTVSRNIQYF
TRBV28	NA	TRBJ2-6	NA	TGTGCCAGCAGTTCCCGGTCCTTCTCACCCAGCTCTGGGGCCAACGTCCTGACTTTC	CASSSRSFSPSSGANVLTF
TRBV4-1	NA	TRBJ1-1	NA	TGCGCCAGCAGCCACCTGGGGCGGCCTGAAGCTTTCTTT	CASSHLGRPEAFF
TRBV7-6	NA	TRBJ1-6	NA	TGTGCCAGCAGCTTAGAGCGTTCACCCCTCCACTTT	CASSLERSPLHF
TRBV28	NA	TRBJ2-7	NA	TGTGCCAGCAGTTTGGTGGGATACGAGCAGTACTTC	CASSLVGYEQYF
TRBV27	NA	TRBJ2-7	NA	TGTGCCAGCAGAGACTCAGGGTCCGCGTCAGCCTACGAGCAGTACTTC	CASRDSGSASAYEQYF
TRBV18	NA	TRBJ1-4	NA	TGTGCCAGCTCACCACCTGCGGACTACCATGAAAAACTGTTTTTT	CASSPPADYHEKLFF
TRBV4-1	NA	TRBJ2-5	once	TGCGCCAGCAGCCAAGAAGGGGACGCCTCTCTGGGGACCCAGTACTTC	CASSQEGDASLGTQYF
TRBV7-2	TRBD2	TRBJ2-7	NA	TGTGCCAGCAGCTTCCGGGACTACGGCCCCGGCGAGCAGTACTTC	CASSFRDYGPGEQYF
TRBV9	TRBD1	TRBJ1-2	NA	TGTGCCAGCAGAGAAATAGGACAGGGAGGTGGCTACACCTTC	CASREIGQGGGYTF
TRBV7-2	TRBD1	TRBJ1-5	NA	TGTGCCAGCAGCCAGGGGGGGACGGTTGGCAATCAGCCCCAGCATTTT	CASSQGGTVGNQPQHF
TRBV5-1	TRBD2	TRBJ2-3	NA	TGCGCCAGCAGCTTGAGTCTCGGGGGAGGGCGAGATACGCAGTATTTT	CASSLSLGGGRDTQYF
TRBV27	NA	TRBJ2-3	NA	TGTGCCAGCAGAACCAGCGGCACAGATACGCAGTATTTT	CASRTSGTDTQYF
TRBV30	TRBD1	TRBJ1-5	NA	TGTGCCTGGAGTGGACAGGGGATTCAGCCCCAGCATTTT	CAWSGQGIQPQHF
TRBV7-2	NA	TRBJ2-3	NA	TGTGCCAGCAGCCTTAGCGGTATGGGGCGGGATACGCAGTATTTT	CASSLSGMGRDTQYF
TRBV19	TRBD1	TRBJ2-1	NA	TGTGCCAGTAGTATTTTCCCTTGGGGGACAGGGGTTATCAATGAGCAGTTCTTC	CASSIFPWGTGVINEQFF
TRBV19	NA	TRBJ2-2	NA	TGTGCCAGCACCCGGCAGGGTAGCACCGGGGAGCTGTTTTTT	CASTRQGSTGELFF
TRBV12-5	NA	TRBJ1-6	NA	TGTGCTAGTGGTGATGGCAACTCAGGGGTCACCCTCCACTTT	CASGDGNSGVTLHF
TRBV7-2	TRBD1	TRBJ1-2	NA	TGTGCCAGCAGCTACCCTGGACAGGGTCGGCGCTACACCTTC	CASSYPGQGRRYTF
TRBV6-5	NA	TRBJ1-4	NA	TGTGCCAGCAGTTACTCGAGGACAACTAATGAAAAACTGTTTTTT	CASSYSRTTNEKLFF
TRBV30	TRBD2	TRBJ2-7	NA	TGTGCCTGGAATAAGCTAGCGGTCTACGAGCAGTACTTC	CAWNKLAVYEQYF
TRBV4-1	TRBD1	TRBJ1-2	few	TGCGCCAGCAGTTCGGGACAGGGGGCATACGGCTACACCTTC	CASSSGQGAYGYTF
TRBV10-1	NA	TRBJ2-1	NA	TGCGCCAGCAGTGAGCCCCTTAGGCAGGGGAGATCCAATGAGCAGTTCTTC	CASSEPLRQGRSNEQFF
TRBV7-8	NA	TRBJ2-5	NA	TGTGCCAGCACCCCCGGAGCCCCAAAAGAGACCCAGTACTTC	CASTPGAPKETQYF
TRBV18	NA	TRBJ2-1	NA	TGTGCCAGCTCACGAAACCCTACCATCAGCCCTAACAATGAGCAGTTCTTC	CASSRNPTISPNNEQFF
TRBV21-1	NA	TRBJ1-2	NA	TGTGCCAGCAGCAGTGGGGTCGTATCCTATGGCTACACCTTC	CASSSGVVSYGYTF
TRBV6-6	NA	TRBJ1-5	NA	TGTGCCAGCAGTTACCCTGAGCCGGGTCAGCCCCAGCATTTT	CASSYPEPGQPQHF